The sequence of this T cell receptor (beta chain) was determined in a study of blood T cell repertoires in COVID-19. The wider study: The analysed material was cDNA or gDNA that came from T cells, B-cell-depleted T cells, or PBMCs.

The repertoire was sequenced with immunoSEQ multiplex PCR; TCRdb's copy has only in-frame clones and lacks some. The profile shows about 320,000 clones, approximately 88% of them singletons. The V end was cut by 4 bases, the J end by 0 bases, with 7 bases between. From germline, CDR1 is SGHRS and CDR2 YFSETQ. The CDR3 is made up of 13 amino acids. Sequenced material: PBMCs or T cells enriched from blood (not recorded which). This receptor was identified in a man aged 55 to 70 who had recovered from COVID-19. This chain uses TRBV5-1 with TRBJ1-1; D unclear. The CDR3 here is CASSREVNTEAFF. CDR3 DNA sequence: TGCGCCAGCAGCCGAGAGGTGAACACTGAAGCTTTCTTT.